This T cell receptor beta chain was sequenced for a study of untreated major depressive disorder. Study results and caveats: TRBV05-01 (Vbeta 5.1) usage was higher in CD4+ T cells of depressed patients than controls.

Germline lookup yields CDR1 MNHEY and CDR2 SMNVEV (reference sequence). The CDR3 consists of 14 residues. V was clipped by 5 bases and J by 4 bases, with 11 bases between them. Note on this clone: Its target is unknown.

The repertoire was sequenced with immunoSEQ multiplex PCR; TCRdb's copy has only in-frame clones and lacks some. The sample holds some 13,000 clones, 85% to 95% seen once. Sequences were obtained from CD4+ T cells from PBMCs. This sequence was found in a woman in her twenties or thirties with major depressive disorder. The V call is TRBV27, the J call TRBJ2-2; D unresolved. CDR3 in DNA: TGTGCCAGCAGTCAACCGGGCGCCACCGGGGAGCTGTTTTTT. This sequence encodes CASSQPGATGELFF.